The 19 T cell receptor beta chains reported below all come from one sample, sequenced in a study of CD8+ T cells in alopecia areata (dated by TCRdb to between 2018 and 2020). The library relied on the immunoSEQ multiplex PCR assay. RNA was extracted from all samples and reverse transcribed into cDNA as template for TCR sequencing. This is the immuneACCESS table as TCRdb keeps it, with only in-frame sequences that have V and J called. A part of the clones is gone; compared with another copy, unresolved V genes explain less than half, and the rest is unexplained. There are some 110,000 clones in this sample, and none of them is a singleton. The ten top clones hold about 20% of the sample. The source material was lesional skin. The receptors were gathered from a C3H/HeJ mouse with alopecia areata. The mouse line in question has MHC haplotype H2-k.

As concerns this clone: Genes and germline come from the mouse. From the germline J gene comes the end of the CDR3, since the read stops 4 residues before it. The V and J genes are TRBV1 and TRBJ2-1; 12 positions match TRBD2. The CDR3 totals 16 residues. Germline values: CDR1 NSQYPW, CDR2 LRSPGD (reference sequence). The CDR3 bases that were read are TGCACCTGCAGTGCCCGGGACTGGGGGGTCGGAGCT. It is translated as CTCSARDWGVGA. The complete CDR3 reads CTCSARDWGVGAEQFF.

Regarding this clone: Gene labels here are mouse ones. Read sequence stops 4 residues before the CDR3 end, and the germline J gene provides the missing end. The V call is TRBV13-3, the J call TRBJ1-4; the D gene is possibly TRBD1 (5 bases). This CDR3 is built from 13 residues. Looked up from germline, CDR1 is NNHDY and CDR2 is SYVADS. V lost 7 bases to trimming and J lost 2 bases, with 9 bases between them. The CDR3 sequence: CASAGQSNERLFF. The sequenced part of the CDR3 DNA is TGTGCCAGCGCTGGACAATCCAACGAA.

The sample holds a few counts of this clone. Gene and germline names: mouse. The read stops 4 residues short of the end of the CDR3; the missing end is completed from the germline J gene. The gene calls are TRBV14 and TRBJ2-7, with a possible D match to TRBD1 (6 bases). The V end was cut by 5 bases, the J end by 0 bases, with 12 bases between. Per germline, CDR1 SGHDT and CDR2 FRDEAV. The CDR3 is made up of 14 amino acids. The part of the CDR3 DNA that was read is TGTGCCAGCAGCAACAGGGAAAGCTCCTAT. The encoded protein is CASSNRESSY. In full, the CDR3 is CASSNRESSYEQYF.

For this clone: The gene symbols are mouse symbols. Read sequence stops 4 residues before the CDR3 end, and the germline J gene provides the missing end. The chain joins TRBV13-3 to TRBJ1-2, with 9 bases matching TRBD1. The CDR3 has 14 amino acids. Germline V gene sequence: CDR1 NNHDY, CDR2 SYVADS. V gave up 5 bases and J gave up 2 bases; unmatched junction bases: 4. CDR3 bases read: TGTGCCAGCAGACAGGGGGCTGCTAACTCC. Its protein is CASRQGAANS. The entire CDR3 protein is CASRQGAANSDYTF.

Points on this clone: These gene names are mouse names. The sequenced fragment ends 4 residues before the CDR3 boundary, so the rest is inferred from the germline J gene. This chain connects TRBV13-3 to TRBJ2-1; 10 bases match TRBD1. Trimming at V came to 6 bases and at J to 4 bases, leaving 4 bases not matched to a gene. Per germline, CDR1 NNHDY and CDR2 SYVADS. CDR3 length: 14 residues. CDR3 bases read: TGTGCCAGCACCAGGACAGGGGGGTATGCT. It specifies CASTRTGGYA. In full, the CDR3 reads CASTRTGGYAEQFF.

Concerning this clone: Genes and germline come from the mouse. The read gets to within 4 residues of the CDR3 end, and the germline J gene fills in the rest. This rearrangement joins TRBV13-3 to TRBJ1-2; 9 positions agree with TRBD1. V shed 5 bases and J 1 base; nucleotides not matched to a gene: 6. The germline gives CDR1 NNHDY, CDR2 SYVADS. The CDR3 consists of 15 residues. This CDR3 reads CASSPRGQGNSDYTF. The covered CDR3 bases are TGTGCCAGCAGCCCTAGGGGACAGGGAAACTCC.

As regards this clone: Mouse gene names apply. The read falls 4 residues short of the CDR3 end, and the missing part is taken from the germline J gene. The rearrangement uses TRBV1 and TRBJ1-2; TRBD1 is a possible D gene (5 bases). This CDR3 is 13 amino acids long. In germline, CDR1 is NSQYPW, CDR2 LRSPGD (reference sequence). CDR3 residues: CTCSAGLGDDYTF. The covered CDR3 bases are TGCACCTGCAGTGCAGGGCTGGGGGAC.

This clone has more than one count but fewer than ten. The protein recorded in TCRdb does not match the translated DNA at residue 10; the protein presented here comes from translating the DNA. Mouse gene names and germline throughout. The sequenced fragment ends 3 residues before the CDR3 boundary, so the rest is inferred from the germline J gene. This sequence joins TRBV13-3 and TRBJ1-3; D gene unclear. Trimming left V 0 bases short and J 8 bases short, with 9 bases between. Germline V gives CDR1 NNHDY, CDR2 SYVADS. This CDR3 region has 13 residues. The CDR3 DNA, read in part, is TGTGCCAGCAGTGATGGGCTGAGGGATACG. Translated, it gives CASSDGLRDT. The full CDR3 sequence reads CASSDGLRDTLYF.

Notes on this clone: The protein in this entry is translated from the DNA; at residue 12 it differs from the protein listed in TCRdb. Germline and genes: mouse. The DNA ends 3 residues before the CDR3 does, and the rest of the CDR3 is filled in from the germline J gene. Distinct nucleotide sequences in the sample also encode this CDR3. The J gene is TRBJ1-3, the V gene TRBV1, with 7 bases lining up with TRBD1. Germline CDR1 reads NSQYPW; CDR2 reads LRSPGD (reference sequence). V gave up 5 bases and J gave up 3 bases; unmatched junction bases: 7. The CDR3 has 15 amino acids. The sequenced CDR3 bases are TGCACCTGCAGTCCGCCCGACAGGGTTGGAAATACG. This sequence encodes CTCSPPDRVGNT. The CDR3 reads in full as CTCSPPDRVGNTLYF.

A note on this clone: The genes are named according to mouse. The read ends 4 residues early relative to the CDR3; the germline J gene fills the gap. This chain connects TRBV13-1 to TRBJ1-2, with a weak D call TRBD1 (6 bases). Germline assignment: CDR1 NSHNY and CDR2 SYGAGN. CDR3 size: 14 residues. The DNA read from the CDR3 is TGTGCCAGCAGTGAGGCTGGGGGGGCGGAC. Its translation: CASSEAGGAD. The CDR3 in its entirety is CASSEAGGADDYTF.

In the case of this clone: Gene names and germline refer to mouse. The CDR3 end is not reached by the read, which stops 4 residues before it; the germline J gene fills it in. The chain carries TRBV13-3 and TRBJ2-5, with TRBD1 matching over 9 bases. The germline CDR1 and CDR2 sequences are NNHDY and SYVADS. The CDR3 consists of 14 residues. CDR3 DNA (partial): TGTGCCAGCAGTGATCAGGGACAGGGCGAC. Translation: CASSDQGQGD. The whole CDR3 sequence is CASSDQGQGDTQYF.

In the case of this clone: Gene names are mouse gene names. The read terminates 4 residues before the CDR3 end, so the remaining end is supplied by the germline J gene. The chain combines TRBV13-3 with TRBJ1-1; possible D gene TRBD1, 5 bases. The CDR3 consists of 15 residues. Trimming stripped 0 bases from V and 0 bases from J, with 9 bases between. Germline V gene lookup returns CDR1 NNHDY and CDR2 SYVADS. CDR3 amino acids: CASSDVRASNTEVFF. Partial CDR3 DNA: TGTGCCAGCAGTGATGTCAGGGCTTCAAACACA.

This clone appeared a few times. The germline and genes are mouse ones. The read halts 4 residues ahead of the CDR3 end, with the missing end drawn from the germline J gene. V is TRBV1 and J is TRBJ2-5; D ambiguous. The CDR3 loop spans 13 amino acids. The germline V gene encodes CDR1 NSQYPW and CDR2 LRSPGD (reference sequence). Trimming left V 3 bases short and J 1 base short, with 5 bases between. The CDR3 loop is CTCSALDQDTQYF. Partial CDR3 DNA: TGCACCTGCAGTGCTCTGGACCAAGAC.

Details on this clone: The genes are named according to mouse. The read ends 4 residues before the CDR3 terminus; that terminus is restored from the germline J gene. This rearrangement joins TRBV13-3 to TRBJ2-2; 7 bases are a match to TRBD2. V shed 0 bases and J 0 bases; nucleotides not matched to a gene: 2. CDR3 size: 16 residues. The V gene's germline CDR1 is NNHDY and CDR2 SYVADS. The CDR3 reads CASSDVLGANTGQLYF. The sequenced part of the CDR3 DNA is TGTGCCAGCAGTGATGTGCTGGGGGCAAACACCGGG.

This clone occurred many times. Each gene name is a mouse one. The CDR3 end lies 4 residues beyond the end of the read and is filled in from the germline J gene. J is TRBJ2-3 and V is TRBV1; 10 bases are a match to TRBD2. V shed 4 bases and J 0 bases; nucleotides not matched to a gene: 4. The CDR3 runs 16 residues. Germline CDR1 is NSQYPW and CDR2 is LRSPGD (reference sequence). Incomplete CDR3 DNA: TGCACCTGCAGTGACGACTGGGGGGCGAGTGCAGAA. This gives the protein CTCSDDWGASAE. The whole CDR3 sequence reads CTCSDDWGASAETLYF.

The sample holds a few counts of this clone. Genes and germline are mouse. From the germline J gene comes the end of the CDR3, since the read stops 4 residues before it. V and J are TRBV1 and TRBJ1-1; 7 nucleotides align to TRBD1. This CDR3 contains 14 residues. Germline CDR1 and CDR2: NSQYPW and LRSPGD (reference sequence). The CDR3 DNA, read in part, is TGCACCTGCAGTGCAGGACAGGGACGGGCA. It encodes CTCSAGQGRA. The entire CDR3 reads CTCSAGQGRAEVFF.

Turning to this clone: Gene names are the mouse ones. The read terminates 4 residues before the CDR3 end, so the remaining end is supplied by the germline J gene. V and J are TRBV13-3 and TRBJ2-1; D may be TRBD1 (6 bases). V lost 1 base, J lost 0 bases, and 11 bases lay in between. The V gene's germline CDR1 is NNHDY and CDR2 SYVADS. The CDR3 consists of 16 residues. CDR3 DNA (partial): TGTGCCAGCAGTGATAACCGGGACATTAACTATGCT. Its protein product is CASSDNRDINYA. The full CDR3 protein reads CASSDNRDINYAEQFF.

This clone was seen ten or more times. Germline and genes here are mouse. The DNA ends 4 residues before the CDR3 does, and the rest of the CDR3 is filled in from the germline J gene. The V and J genes are TRBV1 and TRBJ2-7; D perhaps matches TRBD1 (5 bases). CDR1 and CDR2 (germline): NSQYPW, LRSPGD (reference sequence). CDR3 length: 14 residues. CDR3 in amino acids: CTCSADSGQYEQYF. Partial CDR3 DNA: TGCACCTGCAGTGCAGATTCCGGACAATAT.

This clone showed up many times. The listed TCRdb protein conflicts with the DNA translation at residue 13, and the protein shown is translated directly from the DNA. The germline and genes are mouse ones. The read falls 3 residues short of the CDR3 end, and the missing part is taken from the germline J gene. This chain joins TRBV16 and TRBJ1-3; D possibly corresponds to TRBD1 (5 bases). V gave up 0 bases and J gave up 0 bases, with 9 bases separating them. This CDR3 comprises 16 residues. Germline values: CDR1 SGHSA, CDR2 FRNQAP. CDR3 sequence: CASSLDAGNSGNTLYF. CDR3 DNA (partial): TGTGCAAGCAGCTTAGATGCAGGGAATTCTGGAAATACG.